Listed here are 20 T cell receptor beta chains from one sample, sequenced in a study of beta chain features in type 1 diabetes. What these receptors recognize is not known. Whole-study findings and limits: TCRB CDR3s were moderately but significantly shorter in Type 1 diabetes patients in all four CD4+ subsets.

Of the isolated RNA, all was reverse transcribed, and so the sequenced material was expressed TCRB transcripts. Profiled with immunoSEQ multiplex PCR; TCRdb holds only in-frame clones, not every one. The data hold more than 250,000 clones, with 20% observed a single time. The sample comprised naive CD4+ T cells from blood. These receptors originate from a woman aged 40 to 55 with type 1 diabetes.

This chain uses TRBV29-1 with TRBJ1-5, with TRBD1 identical over 9 bases. The ends lost 6 bases at V and 5 bases at J; junction bases unmatched: 5. The CDR3 extends over 13 amino acids. Germline CDR1 reads SQVTM; CDR2 reads ANQGSEA. The DNA of the CDR3 is TGCAGCGTGCGGACAGGGGACGATCAGCCCCAGCATTTT. It is translated as CSVRTGDDQPQHF.

The chain is built from TRBV9 and TRBJ2-1, with D possibly being TRBD1 (5 bases). In germline, CDR1 is SGDLS, CDR2 YYNGEE. This CDR3 region has 13 residues. V was shortened by 2 bases and J by 4 bases, with 7 bases between the two germline ends. This chain's CDR3 is CASSVQGYNEQFF. CDR3 nucleotides: TGTGCCAGCAGCGTTCAGGGTTACAATGAGCAGTTCTTC.

The rearrangement links TRBV27 to TRBJ2-7; 8 nucleotides match TRBD1. The V segment lost 6 bases and the J segment 6 bases; nucleotides outside the gene matches: 7. This CDR3 has 13 amino acids. Germline-derived CDR1 and CDR2 are MNHEY and SMNVEV (reference sequence). The CDR3 nucleotides are TGTGCCAGCAGAGCTCAGGGGGCGGGCGAGCAGTACTTC. As protein: CASRAQGAGEQYF.

CDR3 DNA: TGTGCCAGCAGGATACAGGGGGCGCAACCCTTTGGAAACACCATATATTTT. It specifies CASRIQGAQPFGNTIYF. The chain joins TRBV28 to TRBJ1-3; 9 bases agree with TRBD1. Germline loops: CDR1 MDHEN, CDR2 SYDVKM. V shed 6 bases and J 3 bases; nucleotides not matched to a gene: 12. This CDR3 contains 17 residues.

The CDR3 region has the DNA TGCGCCAGCAGCTACACAGGGGGGATTCAAGAGACCCAGTACTTC. Translating gives CASSYTGGIQETQYF. This chain uses TRBV5-1 with TRBJ2-5, with 8 nucleotides matching TRBD1. This CDR3 region has 15 residues. Looked up from germline, CDR1 is SGHRS and CDR2 is YFSETQ. Trimming removed 3 bases from V and 2 bases from J; junction bases left unmatched: 6.

The sample holds a few counts of this clone. The CDR3 DNA is TGTGCCAGCAGCCCTGGGACAGGGCTCACCGGGGAGCTGTTTTTT. It translates to CASSPGTGLTGELFF. The rearrangement uses TRBV7-9 and TRBJ2-2, with TRBD1 matching 9 bases. This CDR3 has 15 amino acids. CDR1 is SEHNR and CDR2 is FQNEAQ in the germline V gene (reference sequence). V lost 5 bases, J lost 4 bases, and 5 bases stayed unmatched.

This clone has a handful of counts. The CDR3 DNA reads TGTGCCAGCAGCGTGATCGGAGAGGGCTACGAGCAGTACTTC. Protein product: CASSVIGEGYEQYF. The chain recombines TRBV9 with TRBJ2-7; a possible D gene is TRBD2 (5 bases). This CDR3 is 14 amino acids long. The germline CDR1 and CDR2 sequences are SGDLS and YYNGEE. Trimming pared 2 bases from V and 3 bases from J, leaving 12 bases between. Supplemented by reference TRBV9 and TRBJ2-7, the full variable domain reads DSGVTQTPKHLITATGQRVTLRCSPRSGDLSVYWYQQSLDQGLQFLIQYYNGEERAKGNILERFSAQQFPDLHSELNLSSLELGDSALYFCASSVIGEGYEQYFGPGTRLTVT.

The chain employs TRBV5-4 and TRBJ2-5; TRBD2 agrees at 9 bases. V was clipped by 0 bases and J by 2 bases; unmatched bases: 5. From germline, CDR1 is SGHNT and CDR2 YYREEE (reference sequence). This CDR3 has 16 residues. The CDR3 reads CASSLGVAGAQETQYF. CDR3 sequence (DNA): TGTGCCAGCAGCTTGGGGGTAGCGGGAGCACAAGAGACCCAGTACTTC.

The chain couples TRBV19 to TRBJ2-7, with a weak D call TRBD1 (6 bases). The CDR3 has 11 residues. V was pared by 9 bases and J by 8 bases, with 14 bases between. Per the germline V gene, CDR1 is LNHDA and CDR2 is SQIVND (reference sequence). The CDR3 nucleotides are TGTGCCAGCGGGCGTGGGGGCCAGCAGTACTTC. Protein: CASGRGGQQYF.

This clone was counted only a few times. The chain is built from TRBV18 and TRBJ2-2; TRBD1 matches at 9 bases. Trimming removed 3 bases from V and 5 bases from J; junction bases left unmatched: 4. Looked up from germline, CDR1 is KGHSH and CDR2 is LQKENI. The CDR3 covers 15 residues. The CDR3 DNA is TGTGCCAGCTCACCTGGACAGGGGCGAACCGGGGAGCTGTTTTTT. Translated, it gives CASSPGQGRTGELFF.

This clone was seen more than once but under ten times. The chain carries TRBV5-4 and TRBJ2-5; 8 positions agree with TRBD2. CDR1 is SGHNT and CDR2 is YYREEE in the germline V gene (reference sequence). V lost 4 bases and J lost 4; bases outside the gene matches: 9. The CDR3 totals 15 residues. The CDR3 DNA follows: TGTGCCAGCAGCCCTCCCGGACGGGGGGGAGAGACCCAGTACTTC. This gives the protein CASSPPGRGGETQYF.

This sequence joins TRBV28 and TRBJ2-3; D is unclear. Germline CDR1 MDHEN, CDR2 SYDVKM. The CDR3 is made up of 14 amino acids. V was cut by 5 bases and J by 4 bases, with 13 bases left in between. The CDR3 DNA is TGTGCCAGCAGTATGACAACCCTGGCAGATACGCAGTATTTT. It specifies CASSMTTLADTQYF.

This clone was seen only a few times. The chain employs TRBV16 and TRBJ1-5, with TRBD1 matching over 10 bases. V shed 6 bases, J shed 5 bases, and the junction held 1 base outside the gene matches. CDR1 and CDR2 from the germline V gene are KGHSY and FQNENV. There are 13 residues in the CDR3. CDR3 sequence reads: CASSGQGDQPQHF. Here the CDR3 DNA reads TGTGCCAGCAGTGGACAGGGGGATCAGCCCCAGCATTTT.

This clone was detected only a few times. Additional DNA sequences in this sample encode the identical CDR3. The chain joins TRBV27 to TRBJ2-3, with TRBD2 identical over 10 bases. The CDR3 runs 16 residues. Unmatched junction bases numbered 3, after V lost 2 bases and J lost 1 base. CDR1 and CDR2 from the germline V gene are MNHEY and SMNVEV (reference sequence). The CDR3 DNA reads as TGTGCCAGCAGTTTAGGTCTAGCGGGGGGCACAGATACGCAGTATTTT. Translated: CASSLGLAGGTDTQYF.

This chain uses TRBV29-1 with TRBJ2-2; 9 positions match TRBD1. V lost 4 bases, J lost 3 bases, and 9 bases stayed unmatched. This CDR3 is built from 16 residues. Germline lookup yields CDR1 SQVTM and CDR2 ANQGSEA. DNA of the CDR3: TGCAGCGTTGGGGAAACAGGGGGCGCGGACACCGGGGAGCTGTTTTTT. This codes for CSVGETGGADTGELFF.

This chain links TRBV28 with TRBJ1-4; a weak D match, TRBD1 (6 bases). Trimming took off 6 bases at V and 10 bases at J, with 9 bases between the two ends. The CDR3 loop spans 11 amino acids. Germline V lookup: CDR1 MDHEN, CDR2 SYDVKM. For the CDR3, the DNA is TGTGCCAGCAGCGAGGGGGTAAAACTGTTTTTT. Translated, it gives CASSEGVKLFF.

This clone was found a few times. The rearrangement links TRBV19 to TRBJ2-3, with D possibly TRBD2 on 6 matching bases. CDR1 is LNHDA, CDR2 SQIVND, per germline (reference sequence). Trimming took off 3 bases at V and 1 base at J, with 8 bases between the two ends. This CDR3 contains 14 residues. The DNA for the CDR3 is TGTGCCAGTAGTATCGGGAGCGGCACAGATACGCAGTATTTT. Residues: CASSIGSGTDTQYF.

This clone was seen only once. The chain combines TRBV9 with TRBJ2-7; 10 nucleotides match TRBD2. This CDR3 spans 14 amino acids. Trimming took 0 bases from V and 6 from J; bases not matched to a gene: 3. CDR1 is SGDLS, CDR2 YYNGEE, per germline. The CDR3 spells CASSVELAGREQYF. The CDR3 region has the DNA TGTGCCAGCAGCGTAGAACTAGCGGGACGCGAGCAGTACTTC.

This clone was recorded once. The gene calls are TRBV9 and TRBJ1-2, with 8 positions matching TRBD1. The V gene end was trimmed by 1 base and the J gene end by 4 bases; junction bases not matched to a gene: 6. CDR3 length: 15 residues. Germline V gene lookup returns CDR1 SGDLS and CDR2 YYNGEE. In DNA, the CDR3 is TGTGCCAGCAGCGTACAAGGGACAGGTAGCTATGGCTACACCTTC. It translates to CASSVQGTGSYGYTF.

In its sample, this clone was seen a few times. The rearrangement joins TRBV2 to TRBJ2-5; TRBD1 matches 9 bases. Judging by the DNA end, TRBJ2-7 fits better; the J call may be wrong. Per germline, CDR1 SNHLY and CDR2 FYNNEI. The CDR3 is 14 amino acids. CDR3 protein: CASSRTGDSYEQYF. DNA for the CDR3: TGTGCCAGCAGCCGGACAGGGGATAGCTACGAGCAGTACTTC.